Listed here are 20 T cell receptor beta chains from one sample, sequenced in a study of T and B cells in COVID-19 patients. From blood, 250-500 ng of genomic DNA served as TRB template. Multiplex PCR with BIOMED2 TRB-A/B primer pools amplified TRB rearrangements. A single record per CDR3 protein comes from TCRdb applying MiXCR to the multiplex PCR reads. The data hold around 20,000 distinct CDR3 sequences, with under 30% observed a single time. Sequences were obtained from blood. The receptors were sampled from a human donor who had recovered from COVID-19.

The J gene is TRBJ2-5, the V gene TRBV6-1; 10 nucleotides agree with TRBD2. Germline CDR1 reads MNHNS; CDR2 reads SASEGT. This CDR3 spans 16 amino acids. After removal of 6 bases from V and 3 bases from J, the junction contained 10 bases not matched to a gene. The DNA of the CDR3 is TGTGCCAGCAGAAGTGAAGCGGGAGGGCGGGAAGAGACCCAGTACTTC. Amino acid sequence: CASRSEAGGREETQYF.

This clonotype came up many times. This chain connects TRBV30 to TRBJ2-3; TRBD1 is a possible D gene (6 bases). The V end lost 5 bases, the J end lost 3 bases, and 15 bases lay between the germline ends. CDR1 GTSNPN and CDR2 SVGIG come from the germline V gene (reference sequence). The CDR3 spans 14 residues. The CDR3 region is CAWALGGLTDTQYF. CDR3 sequence (DNA): TGTGCCTGGGCCCTAGGGGGTTTGACAGATACGCAGTATTTT. The variable domain in full, completed from reference TRBV30 and TRBJ2-3, reads SQTIHQWPATLVQPVGSPLSLECTVEGTSNPNLYWYRQAAGRGLQLLFYSVGIGQISSEVPQNLSASRPQDRQFILSSKKLLLSDSGFYLCAWALGGLTDTQYFGPGTRLTVL.

The chain combines TRBV6-5 with TRBJ2-7, with TRBD2 matching 15 bases. This CDR3 contains 18 residues. Germline trimming cut 5 bases from V and 7 bases from J; bases unmatched to any gene: 15. Germline CDR1 reads MNHEY; CDR2 reads SVGAGI. The CDR3 region has the DNA TGTGCCAGCAGTCGGACTAGCGGGGGGGCCACCCAGAGGAATGAGCAGTACTTC. It specifies CASSRTSGGATQRNEQYF.

This clonotype was detected only a few times. The J gene is TRBJ1-3, the V gene TRBV6-5; D is ambiguous. Trimming shortened V by 8 bases and J by 0 bases, and 11 bases separated the two germline ends. This CDR3 comprises 14 residues. Germline CDR1 reads MNHEY; CDR2 reads SVGAGI. The CDR3 loop is CASGTHGSGNTIYF. The CDR3 bases are TGTGCCAGCGGTACACACGGCTCTGGAAACACCATATATTTT.

This clonotype has a handful of counts. V is TRBV12-3 or TRBV12-4 and J is TRBJ1-1; D is unclear. The CDR3 is 13 amino acids. Trimming stripped 7 bases from V and 0 bases from J, with 9 bases between. The CDR3 protein is CASTLMMNTEAFF. In nucleotides, the CDR3 is TGTGCCAGCACACTTATGATGAACACTGAAGCTTTCTTT.

The V and J genes are TRBV28 and TRBJ1-6; TRBD1 is a possible D gene (6 bases). This CDR3 has 14 residues. V was pared by 3 bases and J by 5 bases, with 8 bases between. The germline gives CDR1 MDHEN, CDR2 SYDVKM. CDR3 in amino acids: CASSFHRDNSPLHF. The CDR3, as DNA: TGTGCCAGCAGTTTTCACAGGGATAATTCACCCCTCCACTTT.

The rearrangement links TRBV11-2 to TRBJ1-1; D gene ambiguous. This CDR3 comprises 16 residues. Trimming took off 3 bases at V and 2 bases at J, with 16 bases between the two ends. CDR1 and CDR2 (germline): SGHAT, FQNNGV. CDR3 bases: TGTGCCAGCAGCTTGGACGCGTGGAACGCTAACACTGAAGCTTTCTTT. This gives the protein CASSLDAWNANTEAFF.

The chain joins TRBV7-6 to TRBJ2-2, with 7 nucleotides matching TRBD2. In germline, CDR1 is SGHVS, CDR2 FNYEAQ. The junction had 5 bases not matched to a gene; V was cut back by 0 bases and J by 7 bases. The CDR3 spans 15 residues. This CDR3 reads CASSLAGGPSGELFF. The CDR3 DNA is TGTGCCAGCAGCTTAGCGGGAGGGCCTAGCGGGGAGCTGTTTTTT.

By share of the sample, this clonotype is medium-sized. The chain carries TRBV19 and TRBJ2-1; no clear D gene. Germline CDR1 is LNHDA and CDR2 is SQIVND (reference sequence). V was shortened by 5 bases and J by 3 bases, with 14 bases between the two germline ends. The CDR3 sequence is 15 residues long. CDR3: CASSSADLDYNEQFF. The CDR3 DNA reads TGTGCCAGTAGTTCCGCCGATCTGGACTACAATGAGCAGTTCTTC.

This clonotype has only a few counts. The V call is TRBV6-1, the J call TRBJ2-7; no reliable D call. V was pared by 2 bases and J by 2 bases, with 10 bases between. CDR3 length equals 14 residues. The V gene's germline CDR1 is MNHNS and CDR2 SASEGT. CDR3 sequence reads: CASSESLPPYEQYF. The CDR3 DNA reads TGTGCCAGCAGTGAATCCCTTCCCCCCTACGAGCAGTACTTC.

The J gene is TRBJ1-1, the V gene TRBV19; the D gene is possibly TRBD1 (6 bases). Germline CDR1 and CDR2: LNHDA and SQIVND (reference sequence). The CDR3 has 15 amino acids. The V and J ends lost 3 bases and 0 bases respectively, with 11 bases between them. CDR3 DNA: TGTGCCAGTAGTATCGCTGGGGGCCTGAACACTGAAGCTTTCTTT. Amino acids: CASSIAGGLNTEAFF.

The chain employs TRBV20-1 and TRBJ2-3; no reliable D call. The CDR3 totals 14 residues. CDR1 is DFQATT, CDR2 SNEGSKA, per germline (reference sequence). Trimming left V 6 bases short and J 1 base short, with 14 bases between. The CDR3 loop is CSAAGPSGTDTQYF. For the CDR3, the DNA is TGCAGTGCCGCCGGGCCCAGCGGCACAGATACGCAGTATTTT.

The CDR3: CASLGLAEGYNEQFF. The CDR3 DNA is TGTGCCAGCCTAGGCCTAGCGGAGGGATACAATGAGCAGTTCTTC. The gene calls are TRBV6-1 and TRBJ2-1; 7 positions agree with TRBD2. With V trimmed by 8 bases and J by 4 bases, 11 bases remained unmatched. CDR1 is MNHNS and CDR2 is SASEGT in the germline V gene. The CDR3 is 15 amino acids.

This chain connects TRBV5-6 to TRBJ2-3, with TRBD2 matching 11 bases. V lost 4 bases and J lost 2; bases outside the gene matches: 3. Germline CDR1 SGHDT, CDR2 YYEEEE. The CDR3 loop spans 15 amino acids. The CDR3 sequence is CASSGTSGDTDTQYF. The CDR3 DNA sequence: TGTGCCAGCAGCGGGACTAGCGGTGACACAGATACGCAGTATTTT.

This chain connects TRBV11-1 to TRBJ1-5; TRBD1 might be the D (5 bases). CDR1 and CDR2 (germline): SGHAT, FQDESV (reference sequence). The CDR3 is 13 amino acids. Deletions cut 1 base from V and 6 bases from J, with 7 bases between. The CDR3 loop is CASSLGGTQPQHF. The CDR3 DNA reads TGTGCCAGCAGCTTAGGGGGGACTCAGCCCCAGCATTTT. Full variable domain (outside the CDR3, taken from reference TRBV11-1 and TRBJ1-5): EAEVAQSPRYKITEKSQAVAFWCDPISGHATLYWYRQILGQGPELLVQFQDESVVDDSQLPKDRFSAERLKGVDSTLKIQPAELGDSAMYLCASSLGGTQPQHFGDGTRLSIL.

This clonotype was seen many times. The gene calls are TRBV27 and TRBJ2-2; unclear D gene. Germline CDR1 MNHEY, CDR2 SMNVEV (reference sequence). The CDR3 loop spans 16 amino acids. Trimming took off 1 base at V and 4 bases at J, with 13 bases between the two ends. In DNA form, the CDR3 reads TGTGCCAGCAGTTTATATTCGGATTCGGTCACCGGGGAGCTGTTTTTT. It is translated as CASSLYSDSVTGELFF.

The chain joins TRBV12-3 or TRBV12-4 to TRBJ1-2; no reliable D call. Trimming took off 7 bases at V and 0 bases at J, with 12 bases between the two ends. This CDR3 is built from 14 residues. The CDR3 reads CASIRGLANYGYTF. The CDR3 DNA reads TGTGCCAGCATCAGAGGATTAGCTAACTATGGCTACACCTTC.

The rearrangement links TRBV5-5 to TRBJ2-5, with D tentatively TRBD1 (6 bases). Trimming cost V 2 bases and J 2 bases, with 10 bases left between them. CDR1 is SGHKS and CDR2 is YYEKEE in the germline V gene (reference sequence). CDR3 length: 14 residues. In nucleotides, the CDR3 is TGTGCCAGCAGCTTACCGGGACAACAAGAGACCCAGTACTTC. It specifies CASSLPGQQETQYF.

The V and J genes are TRBV20-1 and TRBJ2-3, with 10 positions matching TRBD2. Germline V gene sequence: CDR1 DFQATT, CDR2 SNEGSKA (reference sequence). The V segment lost 0 bases and the J segment 7 bases; nucleotides outside the gene matches: 7. The CDR3 runs to 15 residues. CDR3 in DNA: TGCAGTGCTAGAGAAAGAGCGGGAGGGCCGCATACGCAGTATTTT. Translating it yields CSARERAGGPHTQYF.

In its sample, this clonotype was seen a few times. V is TRBV6-1 and J is TRBJ1-1; D might be TRBD1 (6 bases). Germline lookup yields CDR1 MNHNS and CDR2 SASEGT. Trimming pared 5 bases from V and 3 bases from J, leaving 16 bases between. There are 15 residues in the CDR3. CDR3 sequence: CASSPRKGGDTEAFF. In DNA, the CDR3 is TGTGCCAGCAGTCCACGAAAAGGGGGTGACACTGAAGCTTTCTTT.